This T cell receptor beta chain was identified in a study of Ad26.COV2.S vaccination and SARS-CoV-2 variants (dated by TCRdb to about 2021). Looking at the study overall: Donors in the vaccine arm were drawn from COV1001, a phase I-IIa trial of Ad26.COV2.S in healthy adults that was multicentre, randomized, double-blind and placebo-controlled. Throughout the experiments and outcome assessment, investigators stayed blinded to trial group allocation. Sequencing of the TCRbeta repertoire served to evaluate the specificity and breadth of SARS-CoV-2-reactive T cell receptors following Ad26.COV2.S vaccination. Trial participants were randomized into five groups of five: low-dose or high-dose Ad26.COV2.S given once or twice, or placebo on both occasions. Ad26.COV2.S was given intramuscularly at 5x10^10 or 1x10^11 viral particles, as a single shot or as two shots 56 days apart. The TCR-sequenced set comprised approximately 32 samples: about 19 Ad26.COV2.S vaccine recipients, 5 placebo recipients and 8 SARS-CoV-2 convalescent individuals.

According to the study, the label for this sample's treatment or condition signals: some 19 received Ad26.COV2.S at low or high dose, single or two shots; about five received placebo; per-sample allocation not given. Repertoires of vaccine and placebo recipients were sequenced from samples collected on day 63 after the first injection. In Cohort 1b, about two dozen adults aged 18-55 years were enrolled at a single site in Boston, USA, between 29 July and 7 August 2020. Ad26.COV2.S was a replication-incompetent adenovirus type 26 vector expressing a prefusion-stabilized SARS-CoV-2 spike protein from the original Wuhan strain. The paper's findings and limits, for the study overall: After vaccination, substantial breadth of spike-specific CD8+ and CD4+ T cell responses was reported. Vaccine and placebo recipients had comparable non-spike TCR breadth, which fits with the vaccine containing only spike. Higher spike-specific TCR breadth was observed in Ad26.COV2.S recipients than in placebo recipients (P = 0.0014). The authors noted that total T cell responses may have been underestimated by the TCR breadth and depth analyses. Comparing responses between vaccine doses or regimens was not something the study was powered to do.

A note on this clone: The antigen it binds to is not known. It has no much larger one-base neighbor in the sample; base qualities were not kept.

The immunoSEQ Assay was used to sequence TCRbeta CDR3 regions. After extraction, genomic DNA underwent amplification by bias-controlled multiplex PCR, followed by high-throughput sequencing. The paper's data handling went like this. To quantify the absolute abundance of every unique TCRbeta CDR3 region, sequences were collapsed and filtered. Usable DNA was measured by amplifying reference genes present in all nucleated cells, and TCRbeta template counts were normalized to that usable DNA to estimate T cell fraction. Repertoire TCRs were annotated as SARS-CoV-2-specific when V gene, CDR3 amino acid sequence and J gene were exactly matched to a known reactive TCR set. MIRA supplied the reference SARS-CoV-2 TCR set, which was filtered for enrichment in COVID-19-positive ImmuneCODE repertoires so that public or cross-reactive TCRs were removed. Using the MIRA antigens, annotated TCRs were further analysed by specific ORF or by position within an ORF. Breadth was defined as annotated unique rearrangements over total unique productive rearrangements; depth was the summed frequency of those rearrangements. TCR breadth was compared between groups using two-sided Wilcoxon rank-sum tests. In TCRdb, the immuneACCESS table is reduced to in-frame sequences with V and J assigned. These tables do not hold every clone; where another copy was compared, an unresolved V gene accounts for under half, and the others remain unexplained. Clone size and V and J calls were adopted from that table, with D and trimming inferred from the DNA. This sample comprises about 380,000 clones, roughly four fifths of them detected only once. The ten largest clonotypes hold approximately 7% of the sample.

This TCR derives from a person between 18 and 65 years old who received the Ad26.COV2.S COVID-19 vaccine or a placebo. Specimen: peripheral blood, collected in a trial of Ad26.COV2.S vaccine versus placebo.

The base sequence is TGTGCCAGCAGCCCCCGAACGCGAGGTAGCGGGGGGGCGGGCACCGGGGAGCTGTTTTTT. Translated, it reads CASSPRTRGSGGAGTGELFF. Recombination connected TRBV4-2 to TRBJ2-2, with 11 bases matching TRBD2. Germline trimming amounts to 4 bases on V and 4 bases on J, with 17 as the count of junction bases outside the gene matches. The CDR3 runs 20 amino acids, cysteine and phenylalanine included. The only DNA kept is the CDR3, 60 bases in frame from the first base. From the germline V gene, CDR1 is LGHNA and CDR2 is YNFKEQ.